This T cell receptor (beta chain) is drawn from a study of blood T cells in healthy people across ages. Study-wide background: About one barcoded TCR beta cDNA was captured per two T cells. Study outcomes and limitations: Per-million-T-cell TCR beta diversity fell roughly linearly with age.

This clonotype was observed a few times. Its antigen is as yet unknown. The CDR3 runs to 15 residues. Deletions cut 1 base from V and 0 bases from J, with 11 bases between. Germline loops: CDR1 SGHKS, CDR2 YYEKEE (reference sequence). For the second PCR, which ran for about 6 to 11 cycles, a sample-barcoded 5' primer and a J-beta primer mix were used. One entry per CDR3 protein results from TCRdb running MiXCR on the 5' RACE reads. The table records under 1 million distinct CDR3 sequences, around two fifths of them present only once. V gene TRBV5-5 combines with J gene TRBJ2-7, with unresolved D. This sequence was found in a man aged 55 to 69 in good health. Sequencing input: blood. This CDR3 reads CASSLQLTSSYEQYF. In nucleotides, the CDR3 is TGTGCCAGCAGCTTGCAACTGACAAGCTCCTACGAGCAGTACTTC.